The clone carrying this T cell receptor beta chain was picked up many times. This record comes from a study of read filtering for tumor transcriptome and immune sequencing. The library was built from roughly 400 ng RNA with molecular barcoded adaptors for alpha/delta and beta/gamma chains. MiXCR, applied by TCRdb to the reads, yields one record per CDR3 protein. The repertoire holds about 9,200 distinct CDR3 sequences, with approximately 16% as singletons. V was pared by 1 base and J by 6 bases, with 12 bases between. Germline V gene sequence: CDR1 SGHTA, CDR2 FQGNSA. This CDR3 spans 14 amino acids. The chain joins TRBV7-2 to TRBJ2-5, with unresolved D. The sample comprised a population of CD138-negative cells sorted from bone marrow. This TCR derives from a donor at least 40 years old with multiple myeloma. The CDR3 reads CASSLDMAEKTQYF. CDR3 DNA: TGTGCCAGCAGCTTAGATATGGCAGAGAAGACCCAGTACTTC. Filled out from reference TRBV7-2 and TRBJ2-5, the complete variable domain reads GAGVSQSPSNKVTEKGKDVELRCDPISGHTALYWYRQSLGQGLEFLIYFQGNSAPDKSGLPSDRFSAERTGGSVSTLTIQRTQQEDSAVYLCASSLDMAEKTQYFGPGTRLLVL.